Sequencing of this T cell receptor beta chain was carried out in a study of blood T cells in healthy people across ages. Points from the study as a whole: A roughly linear fall in TCR beta diversity per million T cells was seen with increasing age.

With a J-beta primer mix and a sample-barcoded 5' primer, a second PCR ran roughly 6 to 11 cycles. Using its own MiXCR run on the 5' RACE reads, TCRdb lists one record per CDR3 protein. Seen here are around 1,700,000 distinct CDR3 sequences, 25% to 30% observed once, and the top ten hold less than 9.5%. As to this clonotype: Its antigen is still unknown.

Source material: blood. The TCR sequence derives from a woman in her thirties in good health.

CDR3 DNA sequence: TGTGCCAGCAGCCCAGCAGGGACAGAATATCAGCCCCAGCATTTT. Encoded protein: CASSPAGTEYQPQHF. The V gene is TRBV5-5, the J gene TRBJ1-5; 7 positions match TRBD1. This CDR3 region has 15 residues. CDR1 SGHKS and CDR2 YYEKEE come from the germline V gene (reference sequence). V shed 4 bases, J shed 5 bases, and the junction held 9 bases outside the gene matches.